This record covers a single TCR beta chain. Antigen: not known. These data come from a study of beta chain features in type 1 diabetes. Overall study: Age, gender and cell yields were alike across patients and healthy donors. Regarding the study as a whole: Sampled from patients, naive, central memory and Treg TCRB repertoires appeared more similar than those sampled from healthy donors.

Germline V gene lookup returns CDR1 SEHNR and CDR2 FQNEAQ (reference sequence). CDR3 length: 14 amino acids. Trimming took 0 bases from V and 5 from J, leaving 11 bases between them. Reverse transcribing all isolated RNA meant expressed TCRB transcripts were sequenced. Profiled with immunoSEQ multiplex PCR; TCRdb holds only in-frame clones, not every one. The top ten clones hold roughly 0.024% of a sample with under 250,000 clones, roughly an eighth of them seen once. This receptor was obtained from a woman in her thirties or forties in good health. Sequenced: naive CD4+ T cells from blood. The chain employs TRBV7-9 and TRBJ2-7, with a weak D call TRBD2 (5 bases). CDR3 amino acids: CASSLADYVDEQYF. The CDR3 DNA reads TGTGCCAGCAGCTTAGCAGACTACGTCGACGAGCAGTACTTC.